A selection of T cell receptor beta chains follows, all from one sample in a study of T cells in Graves' hyperthyroidism and ophthalmopathy. One entry per CDR3 protein, called by TCRdb with MiXCR from the multiplex PCR reads. The repertoire consists of hundreds of thousands of distinct CDR3 sequences, with under 15% occurring once and the leading ten covering less than 35%. The specimen sequenced was blood. Receptors were obtained from a woman aged 25 to 39 with Graves' hyperthyroidism. The conserved cysteine and the conserved F or W are not part of the CDR3 here. Each record gives: CDR3 length, J gene, clone size, V gene, CDR3 protein. For some rows the clone size is stated as once, few or many, or as a class when expanded; others skip it.

length: 13; J: TRBJ1-2; size: many; V: TRBV27; CDR3: ASSLRDRGLNGYT
length: 11; J: TRBJ2-3; size: .; V: TRBV7-9; CDR3: ASSGRKAVTQY
length: 12; J: TRBJ2-1; size: .; V: TRBV7-9; CDR3: ASGEAGSYNEQF
length: 12; J: TRBJ2-5; size: .; V: TRBV19; CDR3: ASRAPGARETQY
length: 18; J: TRBJ2-3; size: many; V: TRBV13; CDR3: ASSFLLLAGEFWGTDTQY
length: 12; J: TRBJ2-7; size: .; V: TRBV27; CDR3: ASSPDPISYEQY
length: 14; J: TRBJ2-1; size: .; V: TRBV28; CDR3: ASSTTATGTIDEQF
length: 11; J: TRBJ2-7; size: many; V: TRBV7-9; CDR3: ASQGQGANEQY
length: 12; J: TRBJ1-3; size: once; V: TRBV5-1; CDR3: ASSPGQGGNTIY
length: 13; J: TRBJ1-5; size: .; V: TRBV16; CDR3: TSSQATGYGQPQH
length: 12; J: TRBJ1-2; size: few; V: TRBV10-3; CDR3: ATTPGTATNGYT
length: 13; J: TRBJ1-4; size: many; V: TRBV2; CDR3: ASSSFGGGNEKLF
length: 10; J: TRBJ2-5; size: many; V: TRBV7-2; CDR3: ASSPQLKTQY
length: 13; J: TRBJ2-1; size: many; V: TRBV28; CDR3: ASSFGGGAYNEQF
length: 14; J: TRBJ2-3; size: .; V: TRBV6-5; CDR3: ASSYGVAGGTDTQY
length: 13; J: TRBJ2-3; size: few; V: TRBV24-1; CDR3: ATSDTGGPLDTQY
length: 14; J: TRBJ2-3; size: .; V: TRBV7-9; CDR3: ASSLVVTGVEDTQY
length: 13; J: TRBJ2-1; size: many; V: TRBV20-1; CDR3: SATIGTSAYNEQF
length: 13; J: TRBJ2-1; size: .; V: TRBV6-6; CDR3: ASSYSLAGANEQF
length: 18; J: TRBJ2-2; size: many; V: TRBV12-3/TRBV12-4; CDR3: ASSHPRIGLAEPNTGELF
length: 13; J: TRBJ2-5; size: .; V: TRBV28; CDR3: ASSFDILGGETQY
length: 11; J: TRBJ2-2; size: .; V: TRBV28; CDR3: ASPRPATGELF
length: 12; J: TRBJ2-3; size: .; V: TRBV11-3; CDR3: ASSPPDSLYTQY
length: 11; J: TRBJ2-2; size: many; V: TRBV3-1; CDR3: ASSQANTGELF
length: 12; J: TRBJ2-3; size: few; V: TRBV27; CDR3: ASLTSERQYTQY
length: 13; J: TRBJ1-5; size: few; V: TRBV15; CDR3: ATSRDGTGVQPQH
length: 13; J: TRBJ1-1; size: many; V: TRBV7-2; CDR3: ASSFSGLGGTEAF
length: 14; J: TRBJ2-7; size: .; V: TRBV7-9; CDR3: ASSLSQGLGSYEQY
length: 12; J: TRBJ1-2; size: .; V: TRBV19; CDR3: ASSIGQDHYGYT